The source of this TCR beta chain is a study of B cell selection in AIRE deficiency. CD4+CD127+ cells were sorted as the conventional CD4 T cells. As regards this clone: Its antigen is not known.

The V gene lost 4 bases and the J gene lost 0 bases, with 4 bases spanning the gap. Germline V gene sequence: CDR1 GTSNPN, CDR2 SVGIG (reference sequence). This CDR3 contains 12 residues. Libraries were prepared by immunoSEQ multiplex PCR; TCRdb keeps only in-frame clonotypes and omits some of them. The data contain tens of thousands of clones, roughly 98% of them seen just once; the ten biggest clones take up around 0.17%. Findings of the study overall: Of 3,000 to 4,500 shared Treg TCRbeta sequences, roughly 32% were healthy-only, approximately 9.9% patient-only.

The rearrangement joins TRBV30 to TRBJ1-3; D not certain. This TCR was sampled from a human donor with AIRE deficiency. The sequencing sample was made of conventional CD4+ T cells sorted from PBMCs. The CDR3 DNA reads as TGTGCCTGGACTCGCTCTGGAAACACCATATATTTT. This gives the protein CAWTRSGNTIYF.